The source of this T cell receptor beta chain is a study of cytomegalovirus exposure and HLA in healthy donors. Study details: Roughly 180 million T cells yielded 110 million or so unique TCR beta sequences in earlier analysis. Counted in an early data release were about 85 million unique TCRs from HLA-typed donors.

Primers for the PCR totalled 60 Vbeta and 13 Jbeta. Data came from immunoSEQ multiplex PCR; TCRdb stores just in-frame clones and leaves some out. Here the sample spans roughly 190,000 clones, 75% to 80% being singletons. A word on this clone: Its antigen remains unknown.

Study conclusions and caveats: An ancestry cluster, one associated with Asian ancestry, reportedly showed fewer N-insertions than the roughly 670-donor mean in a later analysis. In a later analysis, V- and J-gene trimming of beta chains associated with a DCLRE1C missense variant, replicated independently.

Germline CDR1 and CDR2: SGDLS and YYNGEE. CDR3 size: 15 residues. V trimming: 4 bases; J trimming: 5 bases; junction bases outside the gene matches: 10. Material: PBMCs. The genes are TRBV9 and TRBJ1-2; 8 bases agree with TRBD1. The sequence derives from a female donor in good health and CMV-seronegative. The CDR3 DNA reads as TGTGCCAGCAGCCCACAGACAGGGGTGTCATATGGCTACACCTTC. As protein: CASSPQTGVSYGYTF.